This TCR beta chain was obtained from a study of T cells after yellow fever vaccination (dated by TCRdb to about 2019). About the full investigation: Libraries from fractions with low cell numbers were prepared with the SMART-Seq v4 Ultra Low Input RNA kit. Bulk TCR alpha and beta repertoires were sequenced longitudinally to track T-cell clones before and after primary and booster YFV17D yellow fever vaccination. The cohort comprised two healthy male donors, one aged 18 to 30 and one aged 30 to 40 years. Blood was collected at multiple timepoints before and after primary and secondary immunization, and bulk PBMC replicates and cell subsets were isolated.

In light of the paper, this sample's treatment or condition label describes: live attenuated yellow fever vaccine strain. At each blood-draw timepoint, two biological replicates of bulk PBMCs were obtained. PBMCs were isolated from peripheral blood using a standard Ficoll-Paque protocol. TriZol was used to extract RNA from bulk PBMCs, from CD4 and CD8 fractions, and from dextramer-positive and dextramer-negative fractions. This clonotype turned up a few times. There is no known antigen for this receptor. Base-call qualities are not available, and no considerably larger clone is one nucleotide away. CDR1 SGHTA and CDR2 FQGNSA are derived from the germline V gene. Taken from cysteine to phenylalanine, the CDR3 has 12 residues. CDR3 DNA only is kept here, 36 bases in frame from base 1. V and J are truncated by 2 bases and 7 bases respectively, leaving an intervening sequence of 8 bases. Broader findings and caveats from the paper: A small fraction of clonotypes appeared in both the CD4 and CD8 compartments, likely as a result of convergent recombination. After the booster, most of the clones that had expanded following primary vaccination were detected again (roughly 96% of CD4 and around 90% of CD8), which suggests that memory was broadly maintained. Because the study included only a couple of donors, the extent to which the findings can be generalized is limited. Compared with the primary T-cell response, the secondary T-cell response was faster but weaker, reaching its peak on day 5 rather than on day 15. FACS-sorted repertoires could contain abundant contaminating clonotypes from the bulk population, so computational filtering was required.

TCR cDNA was synthesized by 5'RACE template switching, through which a universal primer site and unique molecular identifiers were introduced. cDNA synthesis was primed from both the TCR alpha and TCR beta constant segments. Library amplification used two PCR steps, and the second PCR step added sample barcodes and sequencing adapters. Sequencing of libraries was performed on Illumina HiSeq 2500 (2x100 bp) or NovaSeq (2x150 bp). From the authors' description of their analysis: Reads were demultiplexed and collapsed into UMI consensus sequences with MIGEC, and V(D)J alignment was performed with MiXCR. Clonotypes responding to the vaccine were identified with edgeR on replicate PBMC samples, with the criteria of FDR below 0.01 and a log2 fold change above 5 up to day 15. Each bulk clonotype was labeled CD4 or CD8 based on which sequenced repertoire, CD4 or CD8, contained the clonotype at higher abundance. TCRdb took the public reads, trimmed them with fastp at Q25, ran MiXCR for clone calling and kept in-frame beta chains. Under each unique CDR3 protein, matching rows form one entry showing the most common genes and DNA. The V and J calls shown here were made by TCRdb, not taken from the authors' results. For this sample the table gives some 550,000 distinct CDR3 sequences, of which about 19% were detected only once. In total, the top ten clones hold around an eighth of the sample.

The V gene is TRBV7-2 and the J gene is TRBJ1-1; the D gene remains uncertain. The origin of this receptor is a man aged 25-45 years who received the YFV17D yellow fever vaccine. The source material was PBMCs, sampled 15 days after the yellow fever booster vaccination. The CDR3 protein: CASSLNQIEAFF. The DNA sequence follows: TGTGCCAGCAGCTTAAACCAGATTGAAGCTTTCTTT.